This T cell receptor beta chain was obtained from a study of blood T cell repertoires in COVID-19. Study context: Acute-phase and convalescent COVID-19 samples originated in the United States, Italy and Spain. The analysed material was cDNA or gDNA that came from T cells, B-cell-depleted T cells, or PBMCs.

In the original analysis: The authors estimated nucleated cell counts from reference gene primer amplification. Repertoires were generated with immunoSEQ multiplex PCR, while TCRdb's copy carries only in-frame clones and drops some. V and J calls and clone size are given by that table; D and trimming were obtained from the DNA. The repertoire includes 60,000 or so clones, about nine tenths of them detected once, and roughly 8.4% sits in the top ten. This CDR3 contains 15 residues. Trimming stripped 6 bases from V and 0 bases from J, with 17 bases between. In germline, CDR1 is SQVTM, CDR2 ANQGSEA. The J gene is TRBJ2-5, the V gene TRBV29-1, with a possible D match to TRBD2 (6 bases). This TCR came from a woman between 65 and 79 years old with active COVID-19. Sequenced sample: peripheral blood. CDR3 bases: TGCAGCGTCGTAGGGACTCCTCCGTACCAAGAGACCCAGTACTTC. Protein: CSVVGTPPYQETQYF.